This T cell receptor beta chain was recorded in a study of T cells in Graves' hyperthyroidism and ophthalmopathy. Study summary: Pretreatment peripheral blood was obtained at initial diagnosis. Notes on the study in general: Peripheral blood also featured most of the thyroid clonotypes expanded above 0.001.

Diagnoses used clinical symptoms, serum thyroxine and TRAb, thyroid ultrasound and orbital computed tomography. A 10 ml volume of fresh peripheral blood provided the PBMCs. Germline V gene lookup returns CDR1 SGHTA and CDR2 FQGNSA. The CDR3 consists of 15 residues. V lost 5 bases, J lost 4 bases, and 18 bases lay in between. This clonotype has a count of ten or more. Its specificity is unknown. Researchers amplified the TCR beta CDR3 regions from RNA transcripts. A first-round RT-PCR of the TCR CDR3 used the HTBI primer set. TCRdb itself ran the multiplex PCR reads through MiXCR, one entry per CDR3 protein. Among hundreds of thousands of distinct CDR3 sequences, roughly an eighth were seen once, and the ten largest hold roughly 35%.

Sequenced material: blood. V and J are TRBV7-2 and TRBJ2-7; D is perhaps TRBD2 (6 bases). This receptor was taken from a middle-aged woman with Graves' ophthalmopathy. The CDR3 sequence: CASSIWDGGGYEQYF. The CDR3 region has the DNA TGTGCCAGCAGCATCTGGGACGGTGGGGGGTACGAGCAGTACTTC.